One and the same sample provided the 32 T cell receptor beta chains below, sequenced in a study of blood T cells in healthy people across ages (dated by TCRdb to the mid-2010s). The method behind the library was 5' RACE. For sequencing, an Illumina HiSeq 2500 was employed. A second PCR of about 7 to 12 cycles was run with a J-beta primer mix and a sample-barcoded 5' primer. Starting from the raw public reads, TCRdb applied fastp trimming at Q25, assembled clones with MiXCR and retained in-frame beta chains. Each entry is one CDR3 protein sequence, shown with its most common DNA and genes. Here the sample has 1.5 million to 2 million distinct CDR3 sequences; 49% occur a single time. 2.1% of the sample is taken by the ten largest. Sequencing was done on a sample of blood. These receptors came from a woman aged 40 to 55 in good health.

The rearrangement links TRBV7-2 to TRBJ2-4; no clear D. Germline CDR1 and CDR2: SGHTA and FQGNSA. V was trimmed by 8 bases and J by 1 base, leaving 12 bases between them. The CDR3 has 14 amino acids. In nucleotides, the CDR3 is TGTGCCAGCTCGGTCATGCTGGCCAAAAACATTCAGTACTTC. Its translation is CASSVMLAKNIQYF.

The gene calls are TRBV7-2 and TRBJ2-3, with TRBD2 matching 11 bases. Germline V CDR1 and CDR2: SGHTA, FQGNSA. The CDR3 has 16 amino acids. V was clipped by 3 bases and J by 4 bases; unmatched bases: 6. Here the CDR3 DNA reads TGTGCCAGCAGCTTCCATAGCGGGGGGGCCGCAGATACGCAGTATTTT. Translation: CASSFHSGGAADTQYF.

The chain couples TRBV4-2 to TRBJ2-5; 7 positions agree with TRBD2. V gave up 2 bases and J gave up 5 bases; unmatched junction bases: 8. Germline-derived CDR1 and CDR2 are LGHNA and YNFKEQ. This CDR3 region has 15 residues. Here the CDR3 DNA reads TGTGCCAGCAGCCAACCCGGACTAGATCGGGAGACCCAGTACTTC. Protein sequence: CASSQPGLDRETQYF.

This chain uses TRBV3-1 with TRBJ2-4, with no clear D. The CDR3 totals 16 residues. Trimming cost V 4 bases and J 0 bases, with 13 bases left between them. Germline V gene sequence: CDR1 LGHDT, CDR2 YNNKEL (reference sequence). The chain's CDR3 is CASSPGILQAKNIQYF. In nucleotides, the CDR3 is TGTGCCAGCAGCCCCGGCATCCTTCAAGCCAAAAACATTCAGTACTTC.

A note on this clonotype: Relative to the germline gene, one junction end is altered; a read error may explain this. This rearrangement joins TRBV29-1 to TRBJ2-3, with TRBD2 as a possible D gene (6 bases). The CDR3 is made up of 14 amino acids. Germline assignment: CDR1 SQVTM and CDR2 ANQGSEA. This CDR3 is CGVEEGFGGVTQYF. CDR3 nucleotides: TGCGGCGTTGAAGAAGGATTCGGAGGGGTAACGCAGTATTTT.

The chain couples TRBV28 to TRBJ2-1; D might be TRBD1 or TRBD2, each matching 5 bases. The length of the CDR3 is 15 residues. Germline CDR1 MDHEN, CDR2 SYDVKM. Trimming took 7 bases from V and 4 from J, leaving 17 bases between them. The CDR3 region is CASTKDTGSYNEQFF. CDR3 bases: TGTGCCAGCACTAAGGACACGGGATCTTACAATGAGCAGTTCTTC.

To note about this clonotype: One end of the junction fails to match germline, which may point to a read error. The V gene is TRBV9, the J gene TRBJ2-2; the match to TRBD1 covers 7 bases. The V gene's germline CDR1 is SGDLS and CDR2 YYNGEE. This CDR3 comprises 18 residues. The CDR3 DNA reads TGCGCCAGCAGCCAAACGATCAGGGACAGAACGAACACCGGGGAGCTGTTTTTT. Amino acid sequence: CASSQTIRDRTNTGELFF.

The genes are TRBV11-2 and TRBJ2-7, with TRBD2 as a possible D gene (5 bases). Germline lookup yields CDR1 SGHAT and CDR2 FQNNGV. Between the trimmed V and J ends, which lost 11 bases and 4 bases, there was a span of 15 bases. The CDR3 runs 12 residues. The CDR3 loop is CARAAVGYEQYF. The DNA for the CDR3 is TGTGCCCGAGCGGCAGTTGGTTACGAGCAGTACTTC.

This clonotype has ten or more counts. The CDR3 loop is CSVGDRSRETQYF. CDR3 coding DNA: TGCAGCGTTGGGGACAGAAGTCGTGAGACCCAGTACTTC. This sequence joins TRBV29-1 and TRBJ2-5; TRBD1 matches at 7 bases. Germline CDR1 SQVTM, CDR2 ANQGSEA. The junction had 7 bases not matched to a gene; V was cut back by 4 bases and J by 5 bases. The CDR3 spans 13 residues.

The rearrangement uses TRBV20-1 and TRBJ2-1, with 12 bases matching TRBD2. V lost 1 base to trimming and J lost 4 bases; unmatched junction nucleotides: 5. Germline CDR1 is DFQATT and CDR2 is SNEGSKA (reference sequence). CDR3 length equals 16 residues. The CDR3 is CSARVASGGDYNEQFF. The CDR3 bases are TGCAGTGCTAGAGTGGCTAGCGGGGGGGATTACAATGAGCAGTTCTTC.

This clonotype was observed a handful of times. The chain carries TRBV7-2 and TRBJ1-6, with D tentatively TRBD1 (6 bases). This CDR3 is 14 amino acids long. The germline V gene encodes CDR1 SGHTA and CDR2 FQGNSA. Between the trimmed V and J ends, which lost 7 bases and 9 bases, there was a span of 16 bases. The CDR3 reads CASTTGRGGSPLHF. The CDR3 DNA reads as TGTGCCAGCACGACCGGCAGGGGCGGTTCACCCCTCCACTTT.

The chain recombines TRBV27 with TRBJ1-5; TRBD1 is a possible D gene (5 bases). Germline values: CDR1 MNHEY, CDR2 SMNVEV (reference sequence). The CDR3 contains 16 residues. Between the trimmed V and J ends, which lost 0 bases and 5 bases, there was a span of 14 bases. CDR3 region: CASSLSIRQGHQPQHF. In DNA form, the CDR3 reads TGTGCCAGCAGTTTATCGATTCGGCAGGGACATCAGCCCCAGCATTTT.

The chain combines TRBV6-5 with TRBJ1-1; perhaps TRBD1 as D (5 bases). Trimming left V 4 bases short and J 4 bases short, with 13 bases between. CDR1 is MNHEY and CDR2 is SVGAGI in the germline V gene. The CDR3 sequence is 14 residues long. The CDR3 nucleotides are TGTGCCAGCAGTTTAGGGGTGAAGTCCACTGAAGCTTTCTTT. It specifies CASSLGVKSTEAFF.

Only a few counts were recorded for this clonotype. The V call is TRBV2, the J call TRBJ1-2; D gene unclear. V lost 9 bases, J lost 6 bases, and 14 bases lay in between. CDR3 length equals 12 residues. Looked up from germline, CDR1 is SNHLY and CDR2 is FYNNEI. The CDR3 is CARSVPKDGYTF. CDR3 nucleotide sequence: TGTGCCAGATCCGTCCCAAAGGATGGCTACACCTTC.

CDR3 nucleotides: TGCAGTGCCGCGCGCAGCGGGGGGCGGGGTACGCAGTATTTT. It codes for CSAARSGGRGTQYF. The chain has TRBV20-1 and TRBJ2-3; 9 positions match TRBD2. V was clipped by 6 bases and J by 8 bases; unmatched bases: 12. Germline lookup yields CDR1 DFQATT and CDR2 SNEGSKA (reference sequence). The CDR3 runs 14 residues.

The rearrangement uses TRBV7-2 and TRBJ2-5; 7 bases agree with TRBD2. Germline CDR1 is SGHTA and CDR2 is FQGNSA. CDR3 length: 14 amino acids. V shed 5 bases, J shed 7 bases, and the junction held 10 bases outside the gene matches. In nucleotides, the CDR3 is TGTGCCAGCAGCCCCGGTGTGGCGGGGGTGACCCAGTACTTC. Translated, it gives CASSPGVAGVTQYF.

This clonotype was seen at least ten times. The chain combines TRBV4-1 with TRBJ2-7; either TRBD1 or TRBD2 may supply D (5 bases each). V was pared by 6 bases and J by 4 bases, with 16 bases between. This CDR3 spans 14 amino acids. The V gene's germline CDR1 is MGHRA and CDR2 YSYEKL. CDR3 nucleotides: TGCGCCAGCAGTCTGGGACCAGGGTCATACGAGCAGTACTTC. Its translation is CASSLGPGSYEQYF.

This clonotype has only one observation. The J gene is TRBJ2-4, the V gene TRBV7-2; the D gene is possibly TRBD2 (7 bases). This CDR3 is 16 amino acids long. The germline CDR1 and CDR2 sequences are SGHTA and FQGNSA. Trimming took off 5 bases at V and 7 bases at J, with 21 bases between the two ends. CDR3 sequence (DNA): TGTGCCAGCAGCCCCGACGGGGGGCATCGAGGGAACATTCAGTACTTC. It codes for CASSPDGGHRGNIQYF.

This clonotype was detected only a few times. This sequence joins TRBV5-1 and TRBJ2-1, with D possibly matching TRBD1 (7 bases). Trimming took 1 base from V and 0 from J, leaving 11 bases between them. The CDR3 contains 16 residues. The V gene's germline CDR1 is SGHRS and CDR2 YFSETQ. The CDR3 DNA reads TGCGCCAGCAGCTTGACAGGGGAGGTCTCCTACAATGAGCAGTTCTTC. This codes for CASSLTGEVSYNEQFF.

In this sample, this clonotype turned up a few times. This rearrangement joins TRBV12-3 or TRBV12-4 to TRBJ2-5; either TRBD1 or TRBD2 may supply D (6 bases each). The CDR3 runs to 18 residues. Trimming stripped 6 bases from V and 3 bases from J, with 26 bases between. The CDR3, as DNA: TGTGCCAGCAGCCCAAACAGGGAGGCTTTCATAGGGGAAGAGACCCAGTACTTC. It encodes CASSPNREAFIGEETQYF.

This sequence joins TRBV7-9 and TRBJ2-7; TRBD1 might be the D (6 bases). CDR3 size: 13 residues. V lost 8 bases to trimming and J lost 7 bases, with 18 bases between them. The germline V gene encodes CDR1 SEHNR and CDR2 FQNEAQ (reference sequence). CDR3 in amino acids: CASRQESDNEQYF. The CDR3 DNA follows: TGTGCCAGCCGACAGGAGAGCGACAATGAGCAGTACTTC.

J is TRBJ2-7 and V is TRBV2; 9 bases map to TRBD1. Germline lookup yields CDR1 SNHLY and CDR2 FYNNEI. The CDR3 has 15 residues. J lost 3 bases, V lost 4 bases, and 7 bases had no gene match. The CDR3 nucleotides are TGTGCCAGCAGTGCCGGGACAGGGAGGTTCTACGAGCAGTACTTC. Its protein is CASSAGTGRFYEQYF.

This chain links TRBV6-6 with TRBJ1-5, with D perhaps matching TRBD1 (5 bases). This CDR3 is built from 14 residues. Germline V gene lookup returns CDR1 MNHNY and CDR2 SVGAGI (reference sequence). With 4 bases removed from V and 7 bases from J, the gap between germline ends came to 14 bases. CDR3 nucleotides: TGTGCCAGCAGTTGGGGGGAGGGTGACCAGCCCCAGCATTTT. This codes for CASSWGEGDQPQHF.

The rearrangement joins TRBV4-3 to TRBJ2-5, with D maybe TRBD2 (6 bases). V was shortened by 4 bases and J by 3 bases, with 15 bases between the two germline ends. Looked up from germline, CDR1 is LGHNA and CDR2 is YSLEER. The CDR3 has 15 amino acids. The CDR3 DNA is TGCGCCAGCAGCCTAGGAATCTGGGGGGAAGAGACCCAGTACTTC. This sequence encodes CASSLGIWGEETQYF.

The CDR3 sequence is CASSPVSEPYNEQFF. The CDR3 DNA sequence: TGTGCCAGCAGTCCAGTTAGCGAACCATACAATGAGCAGTTCTTC. This sequence joins TRBV12-3 or TRBV12-4 and TRBJ2-1, with D perhaps TRBD2 (5 bases). There are 15 residues in the CDR3. Deletions cut 5 bases from V and 4 bases from J, with 15 bases between.

This clonotype was found a few times. J is TRBJ2-7 and V is TRBV6-2 or TRBV6-3; D may correspond to TRBD1 or TRBD2 (5 bases each). The CDR3 is 15 amino acids. The germline gives CDR1 MNHEY, CDR2 SVGEGT. V lost 7 bases to trimming and J lost 2 bases, with 18 bases between them. The CDR3 DNA reads as TGTGCCAGCATAGGGGTCAGAGGGATACCCTACGAGCAGTACTTC. Its translation: CASIGVRGIPYEQYF.

J is TRBJ2-7 and V is TRBV5-1; possibly TRBD1 or TRBD2 for D (5 bases each). Trimming removed 4 bases from V and 4 bases from J, with 15 bases in between. Germline loops: CDR1 SGHRS, CDR2 YFSETQ. The length of the CDR3 is 14 residues. This chain's CDR3 is CASSPLGELYEQYF. The CDR3 DNA follows: TGCGCCAGCAGCCCACTGGGGGAATTATACGAGCAGTACTTC.

This clonotype was counted a few times. V usage is TRBV5-1 and J usage is TRBJ1-5, with D perhaps matching TRBD1 (6 bases). Germline CDR1 is SGHRS and CDR2 is YFSETQ. Trimming took off 0 bases at V and 4 bases at J, with 11 bases between the two ends. This CDR3 is 15 amino acids long. Here the CDR3 reads CASSLAPDRNQPQHF. CDR3 DNA sequence: TGCGCCAGCAGCTTGGCCCCGGACAGAAATCAGCCCCAGCATTTT.

The chain has TRBV6-2 or TRBV6-3 and TRBJ2-3, with a possible D match to TRBD1 (6 bases). With 6 bases removed from V and 4 bases from J, the gap between germline ends came to 11 bases. The CDR3 runs to 13 residues. Germline lookup yields CDR1 MNHEY and CDR2 SVGEGT. CDR3 region: CASRTTGSDTQYF. CDR3 sequence (DNA): TGTGCCAGCAGAACTACAGGGTCAGATACGCAGTATTTT.

This chain links TRBV19 with TRBJ2-7; D is perhaps TRBD2 (5 bases). V lost 2 bases to trimming and J lost 0 bases, with 8 bases between them. The CDR3 sequence is 14 residues long. CDR1 and CDR2 from the germline V gene are LNHDA and SQIVND (reference sequence). CDR3 DNA: TGTGCCAGTAGTATAACCGGGATCTCCTACGAGCAGTACTTC. This gives the protein CASSITGISYEQYF.

The chain is built from TRBV20-1 and TRBJ2-5, with 9 bases lining up with TRBD2. Germline lookup yields CDR1 DFQATT and CDR2 SNEGSKA (reference sequence). The CDR3 sequence is 15 residues long. The V gene end was trimmed by 5 bases and the J gene end by 8 bases; junction bases not matched to a gene: 15. CDR3 sequence: CSASSPVERGVTQYF. CDR3 DNA: TGCAGTGCTTCTAGCCCTGTGGAGCGGGGGGTCACCCAGTACTTC.

This rearrangement joins TRBV25-1 to TRBJ1-2; D is unclear. The CDR3 sequence is 12 residues long. V was clipped by 2 bases and J by 7 bases, with 8 bases between them. The germline gives CDR1 MGHDK, CDR2 SYGVNS. The CDR3 DNA follows: TGTGCCAGCAGTGAACATGGGGTTGGCTACACCTTC. Translating gives CASSEHGVGYTF.